What follows is one T cell receptor (beta chain) and its context. V shed 5 bases, J shed 10 bases, and the junction held 8 bases outside the gene matches. Germline CDR1 reads LNHDA; CDR2 reads SQIVND (reference sequence). The CDR3 totals 13 residues. TCRdb keeps only in-frame clones here, not all; method: immunoSEQ multiplex PCR. This table holds roughly 70,000 clones, approximately 78% found once. These data originate in a study of OX40 agonist ivuxolimab in advanced cancers. V gene TRBV19 combines with J gene TRBJ2-3; 8 nucleotides match TRBD2. Sequenced here: CD4+ or CD8+ T cells sorted from blood, sampled in a trial of the OX40 agonist ivuxolimab. The TCR sequence derives from an adult with an advanced solid tumor such as melanoma, head and neck, liver or kidney cancer. The CDR3 reads CASSAFTSGPQYF. CDR3 DNA: TGTGCCAGTAGTGCCTTTACTAGCGGTCCGCAGTATTTT. Combining the CDR3 with reference TRBV19 and TRBJ2-3 gives the whole variable domain DGGITQSPKYLFRKEGQNVTLSCEQNLNHDAMYWYRQDPGQGLRLIYYSQIVNDFQKGDIAEGYSVSREKKESFPLTVTSAQKNPTAFYLCASSAFTSGPQYFGPGTRLTVL.